This T cell receptor beta chain was identified in a study of T cells in localized non-small cell lung cancer. Study-level results: Adjacent uninvolved lung tissue had the highest T cell clonality, exceeding tumor. Appearances in adjacent lung were noted for a median 57 of the top 100 tumor clones. There was an association of higher blood T cell density with longer overall survival.

In germline, CDR1 is SEHNR, CDR2 FQNEAQ (reference sequence). CDR3 length: 12 amino acids. Assay used: immunoSEQ multiplex PCR; TCRdb lists only in-frame clones, some missing. Of just over 20,000 clones in the sample, about 88% were seen once. Concerning this clone: What it binds is unknown.

The chain combines TRBV7-9 with TRBJ1-1; possibly TRBD1 for D (5 bases). The origin of this receptor is a man between 40 and 69 years old with stage I lung adenocarcinoma. Source: peripheral blood, taken before any cancer treatment. The CDR3 nucleotides read TGTGCAGGTGGAGGGGTGGGGACTGAAGCTTTCTTT. This codes for CAGGGVGTEAFF.